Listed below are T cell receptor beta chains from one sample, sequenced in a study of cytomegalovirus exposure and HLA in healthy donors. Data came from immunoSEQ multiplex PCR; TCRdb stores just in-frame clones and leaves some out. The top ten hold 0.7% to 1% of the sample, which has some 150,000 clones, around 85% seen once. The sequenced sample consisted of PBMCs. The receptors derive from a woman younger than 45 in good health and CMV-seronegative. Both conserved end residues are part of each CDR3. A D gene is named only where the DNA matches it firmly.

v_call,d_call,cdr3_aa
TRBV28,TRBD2,CASSSGIAGVRETQYF
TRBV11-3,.,CASSLDRRGELFF
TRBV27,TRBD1,CASSKEDRGRLEKLFF
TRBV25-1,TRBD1,CASTQGDIQYF
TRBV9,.,CASSARDSGSEQYF
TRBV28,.,CASSLSGLAVQYF
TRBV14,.,CASSGQLNTEAFF
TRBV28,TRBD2,CASSATGLALNEQFF
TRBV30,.,CAWSRDDREKLFF
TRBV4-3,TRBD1,CASSQERQGTTDTQYF
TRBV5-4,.,CASSSDISGNTIYF
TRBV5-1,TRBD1,CASNGQGYFGELFF
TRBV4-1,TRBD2,CASSRRGAGPNYEQYF
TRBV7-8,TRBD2,CASSLVGGRGYEQYF
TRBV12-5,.,CASGLTPAGTLSLPNTGELFF
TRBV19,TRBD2,CASSVREGEQYF
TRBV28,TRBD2,CASLLGAGGLAPTGELFF
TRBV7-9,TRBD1,CASSLTGVQEAQYF
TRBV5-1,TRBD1,CASSPNRGDWADTQYF
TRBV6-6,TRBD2,CASRPTSGSYNEQFF
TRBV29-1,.,CSVDPPRAQETQYF
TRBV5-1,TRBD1,CASSSTGGSGGSTDYGYTF
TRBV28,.,CASSLRGFSYEQYF
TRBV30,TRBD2,CACRLRGSSYNEQFF
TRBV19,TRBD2,CASSMPRGGTTNTGELFF
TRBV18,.,CASSPDLGTEAFF
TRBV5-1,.,CASRVGESGGTDTQYF
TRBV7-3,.,CASSHGVIGGYGYTF
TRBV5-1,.,CASSLHSGPTYEQYF
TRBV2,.,CASRTDLNYGYTF
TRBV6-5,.,CASTYNRELNGYTF
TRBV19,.,CASSIGPGPYEQYF
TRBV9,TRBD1,CASSEGAGGYEQYF
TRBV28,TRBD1,CASRTSGTGNQPQHF
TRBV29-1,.,CSVEDRGKDNRRELFF
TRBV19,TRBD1,CASSVSDRGVVAFF
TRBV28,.,CASSGRGGGYTF
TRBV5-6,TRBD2,CASRFSGAEQFF
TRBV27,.,CASSFHHSTDTQYF
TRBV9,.,CASSGLPSGGDTQYF
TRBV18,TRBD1,CASSPQGVRNQPQHF
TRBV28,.,CASSFADRNEAFF
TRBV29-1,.,CSVGLQGHYGYTF
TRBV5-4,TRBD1,CASSQTGAGTEAFF
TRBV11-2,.,CASSLNRGYTF
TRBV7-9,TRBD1,CASSFEGALSNQPQHF
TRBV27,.,CASKGGGPEAFF
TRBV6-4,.,CASSDSPADTQYF
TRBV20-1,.,CSAPLVDTQYF
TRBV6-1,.,CASSAQLYNEQFF
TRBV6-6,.,CASSLPGLQETQYF
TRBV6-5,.,CASSRTKGEQFF